There are many counts of the clone carrying this T cell receptor beta chain. What it recognizes is unknown. A process of 5'RACE template switching, which added a universal primer site and UMIs, was used to make TCR cDNA. TCRdb re-analysed the 5' RACE reads in MiXCR, keeping a single row per CDR3 protein. Of over 250,000 distinct CDR3 sequences in the sample, roughly 5.6% were seen once. The data were obtained in a study of T cells after yellow fever vaccination. Broader study findings: FACS-sorted repertoires might harbor abundant contaminating clonotypes from the bulk population.

Trimming took 4 bases from V and 6 from J, leaving 9 bases between them. The CDR3 is 13 amino acids. The input for sequencing was CD4+ T cells sorted from PBMCs, taken on the day of the yellow fever booster vaccination. The rearrangement uses TRBV12-3 or TRBV12-4 and TRBJ2-2; D is unclear. The receptor was isolated from a man younger than 35 who received the YFV17D yellow fever vaccine. CDR3 nucleotide sequence: TGTGCCAGCAGTTGGCAGATGGCCGGGGAGCTGTTTTTT. Protein: CASSWQMAGELFF.